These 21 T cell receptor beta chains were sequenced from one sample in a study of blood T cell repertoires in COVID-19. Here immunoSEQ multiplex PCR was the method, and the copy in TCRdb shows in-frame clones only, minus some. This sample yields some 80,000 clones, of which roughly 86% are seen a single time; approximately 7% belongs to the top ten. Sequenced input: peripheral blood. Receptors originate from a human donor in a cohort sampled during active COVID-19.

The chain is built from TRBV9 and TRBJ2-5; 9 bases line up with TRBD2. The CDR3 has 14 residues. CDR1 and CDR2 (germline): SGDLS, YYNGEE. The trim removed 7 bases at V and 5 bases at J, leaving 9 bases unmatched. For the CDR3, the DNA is TGTGCCAGCGGGGCCGGGACTAGCTTGGAGACCCAGTACTTC. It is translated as CASGAGTSLETQYF.

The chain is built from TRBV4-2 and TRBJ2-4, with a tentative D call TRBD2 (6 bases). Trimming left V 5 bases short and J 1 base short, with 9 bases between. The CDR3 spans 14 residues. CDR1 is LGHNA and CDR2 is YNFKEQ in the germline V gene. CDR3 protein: CASSSEGAKNIQYF. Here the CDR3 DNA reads TGTGCCAGCAGCTCGGAGGGGGCCAAAAACATTCAGTACTTC.

In nucleotides, the CDR3 is TGTGCCAGCAGCTTCAGGTCGCGGGGGACCGGATCAGATACGCAGTATTTT. It codes for CASSFRSRGTGSDTQYF. J is TRBJ2-3 and V is TRBV7-2; 7 nucleotides agree with TRBD2. The germline V gene encodes CDR1 SGHTA and CDR2 FQGNSA. The V and J ends lost 3 bases and 4 bases, in that order; junction bases with no gene match: 13. The length of the CDR3 is 17 residues.

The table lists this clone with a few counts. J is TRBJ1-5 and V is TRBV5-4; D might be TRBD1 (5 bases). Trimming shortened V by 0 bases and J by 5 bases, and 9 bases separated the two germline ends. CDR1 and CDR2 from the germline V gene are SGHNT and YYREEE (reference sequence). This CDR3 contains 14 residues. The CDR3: CASSLDRKDQPQHF. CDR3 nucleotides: TGTGCCAGCAGCTTGGACAGGAAAGATCAGCCCCAGCATTTT.

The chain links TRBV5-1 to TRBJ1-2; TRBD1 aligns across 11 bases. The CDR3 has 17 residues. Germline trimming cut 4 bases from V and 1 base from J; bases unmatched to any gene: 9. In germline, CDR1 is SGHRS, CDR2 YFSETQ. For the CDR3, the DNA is TGCGCCAGCAGCAACGGACAGGGGGCTGATAATAACTATGGCTACACCTTC. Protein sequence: CASSNGQGADNNYGYTF.

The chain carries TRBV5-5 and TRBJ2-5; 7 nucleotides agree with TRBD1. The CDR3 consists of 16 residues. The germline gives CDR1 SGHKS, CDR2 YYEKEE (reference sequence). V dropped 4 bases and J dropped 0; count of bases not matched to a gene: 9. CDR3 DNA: TGTGCCAGCAGCAACCGCACAGGGGTAGACCAAGAGACCCAGTACTTC. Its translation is CASSNRTGVDQETQYF.

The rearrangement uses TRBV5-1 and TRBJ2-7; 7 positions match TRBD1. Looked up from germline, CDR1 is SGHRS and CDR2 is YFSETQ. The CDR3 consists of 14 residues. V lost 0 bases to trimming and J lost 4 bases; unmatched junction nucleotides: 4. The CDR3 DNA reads TGCGCCAGCAGCTTGGCCGGGACAGCTTACGAGCAGTACTTC. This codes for CASSLAGTAYEQYF.

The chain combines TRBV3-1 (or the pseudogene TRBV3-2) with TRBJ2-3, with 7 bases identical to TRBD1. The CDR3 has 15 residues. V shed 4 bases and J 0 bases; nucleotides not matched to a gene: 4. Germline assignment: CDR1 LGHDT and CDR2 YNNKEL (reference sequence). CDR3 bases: TGTGCCAGCAGCCCCCGACAGGGTAGCACAGATACGCAGTATTTT. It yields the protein CASSPRQGSTDTQYF.

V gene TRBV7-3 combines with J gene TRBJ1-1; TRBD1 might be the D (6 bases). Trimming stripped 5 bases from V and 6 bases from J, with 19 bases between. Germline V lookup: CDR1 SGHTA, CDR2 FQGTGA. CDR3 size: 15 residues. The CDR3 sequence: CASSPRSGELSEAFF. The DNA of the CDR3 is TGTGCCAGCAGCCCACGCTCAGGGGAGTTGTCTGAAGCTTTCTTT.

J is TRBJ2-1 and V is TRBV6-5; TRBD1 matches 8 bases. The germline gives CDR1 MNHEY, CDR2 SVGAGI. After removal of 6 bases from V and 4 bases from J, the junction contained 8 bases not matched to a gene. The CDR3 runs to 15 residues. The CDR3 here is CASSRAGGAYNEQFF. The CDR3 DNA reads TGTGCCAGCAGCCGTGCAGGGGGCGCGTACAATGAGCAGTTCTTC.

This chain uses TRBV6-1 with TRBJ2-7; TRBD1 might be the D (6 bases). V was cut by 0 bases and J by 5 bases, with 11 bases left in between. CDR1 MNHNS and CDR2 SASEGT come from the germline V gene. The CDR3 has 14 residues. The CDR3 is CASSEAGHSHEQYF. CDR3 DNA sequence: TGTGCCAGCAGTGAAGCGGGACATTCCCACGAGCAGTACTTC.

The CDR3 DNA reads as TGTGCCAGCAGTTCAGACAGGTCCTACGAGCAGTACTTC. It yields the protein CASSSDRSYEQYF. The rearrangement links TRBV5-6 to TRBJ2-7, with a weak D call TRBD1 (6 bases). The length of the CDR3 is 13 residues. CDR1 is SGHDT and CDR2 is YYEEEE in the germline V gene. The V end lost 5 bases, the J end lost 1 base, and 10 bases lay between the germline ends.

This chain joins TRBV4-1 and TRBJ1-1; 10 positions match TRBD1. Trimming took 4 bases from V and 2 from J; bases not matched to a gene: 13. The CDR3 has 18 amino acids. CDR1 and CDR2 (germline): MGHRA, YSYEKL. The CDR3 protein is CASSRGSGTGDGNTEAFF. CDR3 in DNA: TGCGCCAGCAGCCGGGGGTCCGGGACAGGGGACGGTAACACTGAAGCTTTCTTT.

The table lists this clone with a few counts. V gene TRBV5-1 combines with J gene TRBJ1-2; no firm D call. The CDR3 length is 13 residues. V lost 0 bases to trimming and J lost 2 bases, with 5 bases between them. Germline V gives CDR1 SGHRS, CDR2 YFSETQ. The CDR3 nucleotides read TGCGCCAGCAGCTTGGGAGGGAACTATGGCTACACCTTC. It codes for CASSLGGNYGYTF.

The CDR3 coding sequence is TGTGCCACCAGCAGAGATCCAGGGACAGCCACTGAAGCTTTCTTT. Protein product: CATSRDPGTATEAFF. This chain connects TRBV15 to TRBJ1-1, with TRBD1 matching over 7 bases. Trimming removed 0 bases from V and 4 bases from J; junction bases left unmatched: 5. CDR1 is LNHNV and CDR2 is YYDKDF in the germline V gene (reference sequence). This CDR3 is built from 15 residues.

The CDR3 loop reads CASSSTGVHEQYF. CDR3 DNA sequence: TGTGCCAGTAGCTCGACAGGGGTCCACGAGCAGTACTTC. The V gene is TRBV19, the J gene TRBJ2-7, with 8 bases identical to TRBD1. The CDR3 length is 13 residues. Germline lookup yields CDR1 LNHDA and CDR2 SQIVND (reference sequence). Trimming cost V 6 bases and J 5 bases; bases outside gene matches: 6.

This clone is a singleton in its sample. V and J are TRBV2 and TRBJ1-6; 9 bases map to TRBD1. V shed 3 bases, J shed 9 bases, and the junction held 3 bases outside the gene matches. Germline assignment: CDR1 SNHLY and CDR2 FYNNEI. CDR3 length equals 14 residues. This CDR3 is CASSDGTGPSPLHF. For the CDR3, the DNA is TGTGCCAGCAGTGACGGGACAGGGCCTTCACCCCTCCACTTT.

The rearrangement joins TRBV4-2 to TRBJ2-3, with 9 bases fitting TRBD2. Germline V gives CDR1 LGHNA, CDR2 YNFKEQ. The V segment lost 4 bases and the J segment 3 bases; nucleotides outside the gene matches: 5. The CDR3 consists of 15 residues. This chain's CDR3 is CASSPSGGMTDTQYF. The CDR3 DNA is TGTGCCAGCAGCCCCAGCGGGGGGATGACAGATACGCAGTATTTT.

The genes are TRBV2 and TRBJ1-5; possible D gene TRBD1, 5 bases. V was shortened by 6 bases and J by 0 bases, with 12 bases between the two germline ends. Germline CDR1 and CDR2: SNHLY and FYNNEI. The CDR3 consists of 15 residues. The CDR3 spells CASRGQTYSNQPQHF. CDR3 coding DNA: TGTGCCAGCAGAGGACAAACTTATAGCAATCAGCCCCAGCATTTT.

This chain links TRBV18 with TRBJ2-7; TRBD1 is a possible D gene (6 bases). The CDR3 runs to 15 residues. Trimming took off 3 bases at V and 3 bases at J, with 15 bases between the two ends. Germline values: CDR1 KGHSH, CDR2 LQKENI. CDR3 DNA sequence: TGTGCCAGCTCACCCTCCCTAGGACAGATCTACGAGCAGTACTTC. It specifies CASSPSLGQIYEQYF.

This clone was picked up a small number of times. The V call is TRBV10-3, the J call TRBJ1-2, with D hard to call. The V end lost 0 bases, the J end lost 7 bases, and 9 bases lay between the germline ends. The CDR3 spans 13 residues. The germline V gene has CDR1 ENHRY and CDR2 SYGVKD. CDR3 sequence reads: CAISESTLPGYTF. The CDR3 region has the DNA TGTGCCATCAGTGAGTCAACTTTACCTGGCTACACCTTC.